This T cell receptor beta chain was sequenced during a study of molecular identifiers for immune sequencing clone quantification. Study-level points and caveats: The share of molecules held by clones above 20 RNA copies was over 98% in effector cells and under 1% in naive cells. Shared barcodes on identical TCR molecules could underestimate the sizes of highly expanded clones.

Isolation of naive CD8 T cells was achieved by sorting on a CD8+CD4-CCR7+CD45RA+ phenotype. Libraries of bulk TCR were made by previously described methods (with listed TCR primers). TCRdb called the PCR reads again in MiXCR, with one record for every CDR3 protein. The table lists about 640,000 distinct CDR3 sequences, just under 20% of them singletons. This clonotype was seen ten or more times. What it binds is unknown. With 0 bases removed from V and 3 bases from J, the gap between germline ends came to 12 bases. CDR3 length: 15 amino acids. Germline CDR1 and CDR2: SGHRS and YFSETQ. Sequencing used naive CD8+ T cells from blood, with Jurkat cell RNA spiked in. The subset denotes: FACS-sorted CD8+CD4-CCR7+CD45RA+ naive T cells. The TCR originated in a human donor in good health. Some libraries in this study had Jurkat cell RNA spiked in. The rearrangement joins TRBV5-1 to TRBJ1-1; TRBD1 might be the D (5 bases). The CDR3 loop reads CASSLVQDGDTEAFF. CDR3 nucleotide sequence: TGCGCCAGCAGCTTGGTACAGGACGGCGACACTGAAGCTTTCTTT. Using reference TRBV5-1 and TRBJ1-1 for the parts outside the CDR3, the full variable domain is KAGVTQTPRYLIKTRGQQVTLSCSPISGHRSVSWYQQTPGQGLQFLFEYFSETQRNKGNFPGRFSGRQFSNSRSEMNVSTLELGDSALYLCASSLVQDGDTEAFFGQGTRLTVV.